Presented here are 13 T cell receptor beta chains from one specimen sequenced in a study of blood T cell repertoires in COVID-19. The method was immunoSEQ multiplex PCR; TCRdb's version includes in-frame clones alone and lacks a portion of them. The sample records about 170,000 clones, about 88% being singletons. The sample consisted of peripheral blood. These TCRs come from an elderly woman in a cohort sampled during active or convalescent COVID-19.

This chain joins TRBV19 and TRBJ1-6; tentatively, D is TRBD1 (5 bases). The V gene lost 3 bases and the J gene lost 10 bases, with 22 bases spanning the gap. The V gene's germline CDR1 is LNHDA and CDR2 SQIVND (reference sequence). CDR3 length: 17 amino acids. CDR3 protein: CASSIEIAGGLFSPLHF. In DNA, the CDR3 is TGTGCCAGTAGTATCGAGATCGCGGGGGGGTTATTCTCACCCCTCCACTTT.

The chain couples TRBV9 to TRBJ1-6, with 7 bases identical to TRBD1. Germline V lookup: CDR1 SGDLS, CDR2 YYNGEE. The CDR3 runs to 14 residues. V trimming: 4 bases; J trimming: 8 bases; junction bases outside the gene matches: 6. The CDR3 reads CASSSRDRDSPLHF. Here the CDR3 DNA reads TGTGCCAGCAGCTCTCGGGACAGAGATTCACCCCTCCACTTT.

The chain has TRBV24-1 and TRBJ1-5; TRBD1 agrees at 7 bases. CDR3 length: 17 residues. Germline trimming cut 0 bases from V and 1 base from J; bases unmatched to any gene: 5. Per the germline V gene, CDR1 is KGHDR and CDR2 is SFDVKD. The CDR3 loop is CATSDLRGGESNQPQHF. In nucleotides, the CDR3 is TGTGCCACCAGTGATTTGCGAGGGGGCGAGAGCAATCAGCCCCAGCATTTT.

This chain links TRBV6-1 with TRBJ1-5; TRBD1 aligns across 7 bases. The length of the CDR3 is 15 residues. Germline V gene lookup returns CDR1 MNHNS and CDR2 SASEGT. V shed 0 bases, J shed 9 bases, and the junction held 8 bases outside the gene matches. CDR3 loop: CASSEAYQGVGPQHF. The DNA for the CDR3 is TGTGCCAGCAGTGAAGCGTACCAGGGGGTGGGGCCCCAGCATTTT.

This chain links TRBV5-1 with TRBJ2-5; maybe TRBD2 (5 bases). Looked up from germline, CDR1 is SGHRS and CDR2 is YFSETQ. CDR3 size: 13 residues. V was pared by 4 bases and J by 7 bases, with 14 bases between. The DNA for the CDR3 is TGCGCCAGCAGCGACCAGGACCGGGGGACCCAGTACTTC. Its translation is CASSDQDRGTQYF.

This rearrangement joins TRBV18 to TRBJ2-3, with 9 positions matching TRBD1. V lost 4 bases and J lost 4; bases outside the gene matches: 6. The CDR3 is 15 residues long. Per germline, CDR1 KGHSH and CDR2 LQKENI. The CDR3 loop is CASSQGTGISDTQYF. The CDR3 region has the DNA TGTGCCAGCTCACAAGGGACAGGGATTTCAGATACGCAGTATTTT.

The chain is built from TRBV6-1 and TRBJ2-6; tentatively, D is TRBD1 (6 bases). CDR1 and CDR2 (germline): MNHNS, SASEGT. CDR3 length: 16 amino acids. With 2 bases removed from V and 4 bases from J, the gap between germline ends came to 12 bases. DNA for the CDR3: TGTGCCAGCAGTGAACCCAGGGGCGCCGGGGCCAACGTCCTGACTTTC. Its protein is CASSEPRGAGANVLTF.

This clone was detected only a few times. The V call is TRBV28, the J call TRBJ2-4, with D maybe TRBD2 (5 bases). Trimming stripped 7 bases from V and 0 bases from J, with 7 bases between. The CDR3 is 13 amino acids. Germline V gives CDR1 MDHEN, CDR2 SYDVKM. The CDR3 DNA is TGTGCCAGCATGCGGGTAGCCAAAAACATTCAGTACTTC. Protein: CASMRVAKNIQYF. The full variable domain, rest sourced from reference TRBV28 and TRBJ2-4, is DVKVTQSSRYLVKRTGEKVFLECVQDMDHENMFWYRQDPGLGLRLIYFSYDVKMKEKGDIPEGYSVSREKKERFSLILESASTNQTSMYLCASMRVAKNIQYFGAGTRLSVL.

V gene TRBV12-5 combines with J gene TRBJ2-1, with 11 bases lining up with TRBD2. Germline V lookup: CDR1 LGHNT, CDR2 FRNRAP. CDR3 length equals 17 residues. Trimming cost V 1 base and J 9 bases; bases outside gene matches: 11. In nucleotides, the CDR3 is TGTGCTAGTGGTTTGGCCCCTTTAGCGGGAGGGCCGGGTGAGCAGTTCTTC. This codes for CASGLAPLAGGPGEQFF. Using reference TRBV12-5 and TRBJ2-1 for the parts outside the CDR3, the full variable domain is DARVTQTPRHKVTEMGQEVTMRCQPILGHNTVFWYRQTMMQGLELLAYFRNRAPLDDSGMPKDRFSAEMPDATLATLKIQPSEPRDSAVYFCASGLAPLAGGPGEQFFGPGTRLTVL.

This chain uses TRBV27 with TRBJ1-2; a possible D gene is TRBD1 (6 bases). This CDR3 contains 13 residues. With 2 bases removed from V and 2 bases from J, the gap between germline ends came to 6 bases. Germline V CDR1 and CDR2: MNHEY, SMNVEV (reference sequence). CDR3 nucleotides: TGTGCCAGCAGTTTAGGACAGAACTATGGCTACACCTTC. It yields the protein CASSLGQNYGYTF.

This clone was seen a handful of times. V is TRBV5-6 and J is TRBJ1-1; D might be TRBD1 (5 bases). Germline loops: CDR1 SGHDT, CDR2 YYEEEE. The CDR3 spans 15 residues. Trimming stripped 0 bases from V and 4 bases from J, with 13 bases between. The CDR3 here is CASSLGLGVGTEAFF. DNA of the CDR3: TGTGCCAGCAGCTTGGGATTAGGGGTGGGCACTGAAGCTTTCTTT.

This clone has at least ten counts. The chain recombines TRBV18 with TRBJ1-5; D is perhaps TRBD1 (5 bases). The CDR3 runs to 15 residues. Trimming stripped 3 bases from V and 2 bases from J, with 11 bases between. In germline, CDR1 is KGHSH, CDR2 LQKENI. CDR3 region: CASSPGGIGNQPQHF. For the CDR3, the DNA is TGTGCCAGCTCACCGGGGGGGATAGGCAATCAGCCCCAGCATTTT.

A single count supports this clone. The chain has TRBV7-9 and TRBJ2-1; 7 bases match TRBD2. The germline V gene has CDR1 SEHNR and CDR2 FQNEAQ (reference sequence). The CDR3 extends over 15 amino acids. V was clipped by 5 bases and J by 8 bases; unmatched bases: 12. In DNA, the CDR3 is TGTGCCAGCAGCCGATCGCGACTAGCACCCGATGAGCAGTTCTTC. Residues: CASSRSRLAPDEQFF.